These T cell receptor beta chains were read from a single sample in a study of CD8+ T cells in alopecia areata. Here immunoSEQ multiplex PCR was the method, and the copy in TCRdb shows in-frame clones only, minus some. The profile covers fewer than 250,000 clones, with around 60% appearing a single time and 0.65% to 0.7% taken by the ten largest. The material sequenced was CD4+ T cells sorted from blood, taken at week 4, from a patient treated with tofacitinib. The receptors shown here come from a human donor with alopecia areata. Both conserved end residues are part of each CDR3. D genes are given only for firm matches. Expanded clones get a size class; other rows say once, few or many, or leave the size out.

>TRBV29-1|TRBJ2-7|-|-
TGCAGCGCTTCGCCAAGTGGGGGCGGGAGCTATGCGGCCGAGCAGTACTTC
CSASPSGGGSYAAEQYF
>TRBV25-1|TRBJ1-1|few|-
TGTGCCAGCAGTGGGAACACTGAAGCTTTCTTT
CASSGNTEAFF
>TRBV6-6|TRBJ2-5|-|-
TGTGCCAGCAGTTCCTCGGGTATCGGGACCCAGTACTTC
CASSSSGIGTQYF
>TRBV6-5|TRBJ1-2|-|-
TGTGCCAGCAGTTATAACCGGGGCCCTCGAGGCTACACCTTC
CASSYNRGPRGYTF
>TRBV6-5|TRBJ2-5|once|TRBD2
TGTGCCAGCAGTTCAGCGGGAGGGAATCGAGAGACCCAGTACTTC
CASSSAGGNRETQYF
>TRBV6-5|TRBJ1-2|-|TRBD1
TGTGCCAGCAGTTACCGGGACAGCTATGGCTACACCTTC
CASSYRDSYGYTF
>TRBV6-5|TRBJ2-3|few|-
TGTGCCAGCAGTTACTCGTGGCAGGGCTTGGGATATACGCAGTATTTT
CASSYSWQGLGYTQYF
>TRBV7-9|TRBJ1-1|-|-
TGTGCCAGCAGCTTAGCAGGGGCCCTCGAAGCTTTCTTT
CASSLAGALEAFF
>TRBV4-1|TRBJ2-7|few|TRBD1
TGCGCCAGCAGCCTGATGACAGGGGGATACGAGCAGTACTTC
CASSLMTGGYEQYF
>TRBV7-9|TRBJ2-5|-|-
TGTGCCAGCAGTCCAAGGGAGACCCAGTACTTC
CASSPRETQYF
>TRBV29-1|TRBJ2-3|-|-
TGCAGCGTTGAAGCCAGGGACCCAGATACGCAGTATTTT
CSVEARDPDTQYF
>TRBV29-1|TRBJ2-2|few|-
TGCAGCGTTTTCGTAGACACCGGGGAGCTGTTTTTT
CSVFVDTGELFF
>TRBV6-5|TRBJ2-2|-|-
TGTGCCAGCAGGACTCTCGGGGATGGCACCGGGGAGCTGTTTTTT
CASRTLGDGTGELFF
>TRBV30|TRBJ2-4|-|TRBD2
TGTGCCTGGAGTCTAGACCTAGCGGGACGACTAGCCAAAAACATTCAGTACTTC
CAWSLDLAGRLAKNIQYF
>TRBV9|TRBJ2-3|-|-
TGTGCCAGCAGCAAACTGGCGGACACTAGCACAGATACGCAGTATTTT
CASSKLADTSTDTQYF
>TRBV6-5|TRBJ2-1|few|-
TGTGCCAGCAGTTACTCGAGTCTTGGGGCCAAAGAGCAGTTCTTC
CASSYSSLGAKEQFF
>TRBV30|TRBJ2-5|once|-
TGTGCCTGGAGTGTACAGTTGGGGACCCAGTACTTC
CAWSVQLGTQYF
>TRBV18|TRBJ1-1|-|-
TGTGCCAGCTCACCACCGGGGAACACTGAAGCTTTCTTT
CASSPPGNTEAFF
>TRBV29-1|TRBJ2-7|-|TRBD2
TGCAGCGTGCACGGGACTAGCGGTACCTACGAGCAGTACTTC
CSVHGTSGTYEQYF
>TRBV30|TRBJ1-2|-|-
TGTGCCTGGAACAGGGTCATGGGGGGCTACACCTTC
CAWNRVMGGYTF
>TRBV29-1|TRBJ2-2|few|-
TGCAGCGTTGCGGAGGCCAACACCGGGGAGCTGTTTTTT
CSVAEANTGELFF
>TRBV6-1|TRBJ1-4|-|-
TGTGCCAGCAGTGAGGGCGTTTGGCTTCGGTCTTTT
CASSEGVWLRSF
>TRBV2|TRBJ2-3|-|-
TGTGCCAGCAGTGGGACAGCCACAGATACGCAGTATTTT
CASSGTATDTQYF
>TRBV25-1|TRBJ2-7|-|TRBD2
TGTGCCAGCAGTGAAGCGGGGGGTCGTTCCTACGAGCAGTACTTC
CASSEAGGRSYEQYF
>TRBV7-9|TRBJ2-5|once|-
TGTGCCAGCAGCCTGGGGGCTGTAGAGACCCAGTACTTC
CASSLGAVETQYF
>TRBV30|TRBJ1-3|-|-
TGTGCCTGGACCACCGATGGACTCGGGATCGGAAACACCATATATTTT
CAWTTDGLGIGNTIYF
>TRBV2|TRBJ1-1|-|TRBD1
TGTGCCAGCAGTGTCGACAGGGGAGAGGTGGACGCTTTCTTT
CASSVDRGEVDAFF